The source of this T cell receptor (beta chain) is a study of T cells in Graves' hyperthyroidism and ophthalmopathy. In this sample, this clonotype turned up a few times. Amplified TCR beta CDR3 regions derived from RNA transcripts. The HTBI set primed first-round TCR CDR3 RT-PCR. TCRdb recomputed calls from the multiplex PCR reads with MiXCR, one row per CDR3 protein. The sample holds about 640,000 distinct CDR3 sequences, around 20% seen once. CDR3 size: 12 residues. Germline assignment: CDR1 MNHEY and CDR2 SVGEGT. V was pared by 8 bases and J by 4 bases, with 10 bases between. The source material was blood. The clonotype comes from a man younger than 40 with Graves' ophthalmopathy. J is TRBJ2-3 and V is TRBV6-2 or TRBV6-3, with D unclear. The DNA of the CDR3 is TGTGCCAGCGGTCGAATCGCAGATACGCAGTATTTT. As protein: CASGRIADTQYF.